This T cell receptor (beta chain) was observed in a study of blood T cells in healthy people across ages. CDR3 length: 16 residues. V was pared by 4 bases and J by 2 bases, with 16 bases between. Germline-derived CDR1 and CDR2 are ENHRY and SYGVKD. Through a sample-barcoded 5' primer and a J-beta primer mix, a second PCR was run for about 7 to 12 cycles. Each CDR3 protein gets one entry after TCRdb re-called the 5' RACE reads with MiXCR. Found here are 550,000 to 800,000 distinct CDR3 sequences, approximately 21% of them singletons; the top ten hold approximately 3.6%. This clonotype was detected only a few times.

The receptor was isolated from a man in his 70s in good health. Sequenced material: blood. V gene TRBV10-3 combines with J gene TRBJ2-3; the D is unclear. CDR3 bases: TGTGCCATCAGTGGTAGTCGCGGAGACCACACAGATACGCAGTATTTT. This codes for CAISGSRGDHTDTQYF.